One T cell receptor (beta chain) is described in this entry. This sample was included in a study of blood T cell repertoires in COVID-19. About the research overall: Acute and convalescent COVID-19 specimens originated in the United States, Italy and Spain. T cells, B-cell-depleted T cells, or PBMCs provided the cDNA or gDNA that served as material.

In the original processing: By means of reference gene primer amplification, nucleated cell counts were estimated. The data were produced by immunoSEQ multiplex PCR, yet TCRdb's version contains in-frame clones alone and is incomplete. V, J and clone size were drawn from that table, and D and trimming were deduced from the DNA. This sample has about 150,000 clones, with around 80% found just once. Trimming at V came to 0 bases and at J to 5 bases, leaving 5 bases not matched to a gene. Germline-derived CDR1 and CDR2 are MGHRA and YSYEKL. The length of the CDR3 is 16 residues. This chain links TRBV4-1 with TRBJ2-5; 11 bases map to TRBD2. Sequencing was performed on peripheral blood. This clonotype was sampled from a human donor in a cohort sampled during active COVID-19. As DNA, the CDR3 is TGCGCCAGCAGCCAAGAAGGGCTAGCGGGGGGTGAGACCCAGTACTTC. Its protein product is CASSQEGLAGGETQYF.